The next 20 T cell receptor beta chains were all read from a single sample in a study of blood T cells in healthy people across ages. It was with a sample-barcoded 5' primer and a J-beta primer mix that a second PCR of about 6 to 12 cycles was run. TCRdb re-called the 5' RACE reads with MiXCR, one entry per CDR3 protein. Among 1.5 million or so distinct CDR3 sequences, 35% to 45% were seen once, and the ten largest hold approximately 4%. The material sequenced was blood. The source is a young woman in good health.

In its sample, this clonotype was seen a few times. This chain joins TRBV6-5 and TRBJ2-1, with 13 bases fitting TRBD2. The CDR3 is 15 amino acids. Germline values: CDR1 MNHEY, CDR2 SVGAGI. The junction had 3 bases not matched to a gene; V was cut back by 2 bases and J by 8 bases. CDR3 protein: CASSYGLAGVDEQFF. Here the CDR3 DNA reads TGTGCCAGCAGTTACGGACTAGCGGGAGTGGATGAGCAGTTCTTC.

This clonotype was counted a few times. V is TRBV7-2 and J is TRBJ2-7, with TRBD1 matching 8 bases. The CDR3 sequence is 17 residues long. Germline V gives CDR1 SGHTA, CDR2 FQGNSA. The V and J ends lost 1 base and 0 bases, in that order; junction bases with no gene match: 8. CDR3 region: CASSLVRFGQGSYEQYF. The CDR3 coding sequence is TGTGCCAGCAGCTTAGTCAGGTTCGGACAGGGCTCCTACGAGCAGTACTTC.

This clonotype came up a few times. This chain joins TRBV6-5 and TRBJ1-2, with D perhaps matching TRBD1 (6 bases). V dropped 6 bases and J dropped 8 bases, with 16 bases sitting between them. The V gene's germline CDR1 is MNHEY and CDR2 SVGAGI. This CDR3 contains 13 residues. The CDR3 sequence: CASRQQGSEGYTF. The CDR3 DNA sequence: TGTGCCAGCAGACAACAGGGATCGGAGGGCTACACCTTC.

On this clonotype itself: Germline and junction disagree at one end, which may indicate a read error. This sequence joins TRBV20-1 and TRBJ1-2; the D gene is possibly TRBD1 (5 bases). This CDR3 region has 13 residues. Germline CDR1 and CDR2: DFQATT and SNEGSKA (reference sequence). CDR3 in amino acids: CSASRDGTYDYTF. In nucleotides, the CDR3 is TGCAGTGCTAGCCGGGACGGGACCTATGACTACACCTTC.

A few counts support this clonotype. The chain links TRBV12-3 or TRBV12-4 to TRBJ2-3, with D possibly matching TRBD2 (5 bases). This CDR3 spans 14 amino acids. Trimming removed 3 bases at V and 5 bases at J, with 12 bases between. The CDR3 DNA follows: TGTGCCAGCAGTTTCGGGGTGGGCGGAGATACGCAGTATTTT. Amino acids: CASSFGVGGDTQYF.

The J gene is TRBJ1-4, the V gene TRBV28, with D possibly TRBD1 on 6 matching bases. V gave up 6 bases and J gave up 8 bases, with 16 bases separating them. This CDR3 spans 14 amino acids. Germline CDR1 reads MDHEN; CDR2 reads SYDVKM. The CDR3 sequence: CASSTPGQSEKLFF. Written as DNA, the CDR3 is TGTGCCAGCAGCACCCCTGGACAGTCCGAAAAACTGTTTTTT.

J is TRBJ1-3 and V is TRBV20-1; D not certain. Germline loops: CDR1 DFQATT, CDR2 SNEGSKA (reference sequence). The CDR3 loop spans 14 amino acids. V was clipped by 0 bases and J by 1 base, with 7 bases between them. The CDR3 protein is CSARDPNSGNTIYF. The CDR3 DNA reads TGCAGTGCTAGAGATCCCAATTCTGGAAACACCATATATTTT.

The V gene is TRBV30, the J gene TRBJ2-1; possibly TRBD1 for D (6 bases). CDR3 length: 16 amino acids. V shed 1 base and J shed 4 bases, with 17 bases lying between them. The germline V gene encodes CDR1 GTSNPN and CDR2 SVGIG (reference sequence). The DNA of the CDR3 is TGTGCCTGGAGTGACCCCGGGACACGGAGATACAATGAGCAGTTCTTC. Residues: CAWSDPGTRRYNEQFF.

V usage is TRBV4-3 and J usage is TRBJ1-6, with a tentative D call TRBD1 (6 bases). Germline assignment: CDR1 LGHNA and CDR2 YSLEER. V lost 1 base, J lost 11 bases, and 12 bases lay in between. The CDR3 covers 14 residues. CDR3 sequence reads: CASSQVSQGTPLHF. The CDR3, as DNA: TGCGCCAGCAGCCAAGTGTCCCAGGGGACACCCCTCCACTTT.

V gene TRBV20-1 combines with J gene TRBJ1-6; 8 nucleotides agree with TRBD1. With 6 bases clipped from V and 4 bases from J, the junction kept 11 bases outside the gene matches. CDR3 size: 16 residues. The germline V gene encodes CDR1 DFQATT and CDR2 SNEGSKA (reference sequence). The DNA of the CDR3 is TGCAGTGCCCCCCCCAGGGGGCATGAATATAATTCACCCCTCCACTTT. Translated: CSAPPRGHEYNSPLHF.

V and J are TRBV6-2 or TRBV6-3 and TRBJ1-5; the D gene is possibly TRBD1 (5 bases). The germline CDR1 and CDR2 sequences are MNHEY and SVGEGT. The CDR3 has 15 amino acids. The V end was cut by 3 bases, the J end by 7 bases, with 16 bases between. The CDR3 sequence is CASSYTGSLGQPQHF. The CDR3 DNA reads TGTGCCAGCAGTTATACAGGCTCTCTAGGGCAGCCCCAGCATTTT.

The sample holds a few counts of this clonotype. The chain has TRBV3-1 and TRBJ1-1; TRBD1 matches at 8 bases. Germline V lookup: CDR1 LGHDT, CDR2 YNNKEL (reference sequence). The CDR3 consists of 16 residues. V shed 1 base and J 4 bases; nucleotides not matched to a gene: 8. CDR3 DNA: TGTGCCAGCAGCCAAGGCCCAGGGGGCGGGATCACTGAAGCTTTCTTT. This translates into CASSQGPGGGITEAFF.

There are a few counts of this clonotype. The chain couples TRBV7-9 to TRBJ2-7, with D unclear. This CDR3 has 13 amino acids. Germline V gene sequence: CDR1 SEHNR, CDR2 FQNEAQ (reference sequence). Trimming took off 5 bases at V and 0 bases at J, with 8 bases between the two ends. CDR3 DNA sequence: TGTGCCAGCAGCCCGACCTTCTCCTACGAGCAGTACTTC. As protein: CASSPTFSYEQYF.

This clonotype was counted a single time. The chain's CDR3 is CASSSQGGDYEQYV. CDR3 nucleotides: TGTGCCAGCAGCTCGCAGGGGGGTGACTACGAGCAGTACGTC. The V and J genes are TRBV7-2 and TRBJ2-7, with a tentative D call TRBD1 (7 bases). The CDR3 is 14 residues long. V was trimmed by 4 bases and J by 3 bases, leaving 13 bases between them. The V gene's germline CDR1 is SGHTA and CDR2 FQGNSA.

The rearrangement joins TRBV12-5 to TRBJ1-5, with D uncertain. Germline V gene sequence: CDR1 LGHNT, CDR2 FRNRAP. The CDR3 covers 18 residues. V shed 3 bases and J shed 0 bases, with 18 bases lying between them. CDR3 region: CASGFPPGAKYSNQPQHF. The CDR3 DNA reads TGTGCTAGTGGTTTCCCACCAGGTGCCAAATATAGCAATCAGCCCCAGCATTTT.

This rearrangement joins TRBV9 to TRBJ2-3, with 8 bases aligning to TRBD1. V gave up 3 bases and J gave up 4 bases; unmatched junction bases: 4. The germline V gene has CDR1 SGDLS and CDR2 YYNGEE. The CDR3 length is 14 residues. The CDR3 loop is CASSGRQGPDTQYF. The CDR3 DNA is TGTGCCAGCAGCGGCAGACAGGGGCCAGATACGCAGTATTTT.

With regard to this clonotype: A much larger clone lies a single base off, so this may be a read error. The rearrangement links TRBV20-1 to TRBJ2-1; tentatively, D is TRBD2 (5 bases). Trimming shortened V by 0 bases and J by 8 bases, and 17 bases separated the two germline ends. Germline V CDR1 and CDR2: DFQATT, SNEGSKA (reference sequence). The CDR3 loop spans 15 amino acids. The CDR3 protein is CSARDPAGPGDEQFF. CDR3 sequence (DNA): TGCAGTGCTAGAGATCCCGCGGGCCCTGGGGATGAGCAGTTCTTC.

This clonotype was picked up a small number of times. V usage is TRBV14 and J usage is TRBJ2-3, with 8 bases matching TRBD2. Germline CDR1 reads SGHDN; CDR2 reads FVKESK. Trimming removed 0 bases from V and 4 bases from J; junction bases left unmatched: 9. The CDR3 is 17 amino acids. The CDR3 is CASSQDPRTSPPDTQYF. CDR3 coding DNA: TGTGCCAGCAGCCAAGACCCCAGGACTAGCCCGCCAGATACGCAGTATTTT. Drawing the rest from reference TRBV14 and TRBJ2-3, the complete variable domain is EAGVTQFPSHSVIEKGQTVTLRCDPISGHDNLYWYRRVMGKEIKFLLHFVKESKQDESGMPNNRFLAERTGGTYSTLKVQPAELEDSGVYFCASSQDPRTSPPDTQYFGPGTRLTVL.

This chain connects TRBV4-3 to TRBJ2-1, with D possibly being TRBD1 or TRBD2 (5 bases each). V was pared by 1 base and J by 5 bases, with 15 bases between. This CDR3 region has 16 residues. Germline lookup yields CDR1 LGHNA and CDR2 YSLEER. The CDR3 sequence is CASSQGGVGGNNEQFF. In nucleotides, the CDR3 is TGCGCCAGCAGCCAAGGTGGGGTTGGGGGAAACAATGAGCAGTTCTTC.

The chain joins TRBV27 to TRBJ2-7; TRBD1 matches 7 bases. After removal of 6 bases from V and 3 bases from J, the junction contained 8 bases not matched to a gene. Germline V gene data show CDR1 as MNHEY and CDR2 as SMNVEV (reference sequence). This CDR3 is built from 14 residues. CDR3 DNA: TGTGCCAGCAGAGATAGGGGACAGCACTACGAGCAGTACTTC. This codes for CASRDRGQHYEQYF.